The clone carrying this T cell receptor (beta chain) was found a few times. Its antigen is undetermined. Individual cDNA molecules received unique molecular identifiers during library preparation. TCRdb reprocessed the 5' RACE reads via MiXCR and lists one record per CDR3 protein. The table shows more than 85,000 distinct CDR3 sequences, with approximately 14% occurring only once. The CDR3 has 14 residues. The V gene lost 4 bases and the J gene lost 16 bases, with 22 bases spanning the gap. The germline V gene has CDR1 MGHRA and CDR2 YSYEKL. The data stem from a study of early T cells in non-severe SARS-CoV-2 infection. Background on the study: Bulk RNA isolated from unsorted whole blood underwent sequencing; chains were not paired.

Findings and caveats of the study: VDJdb-based matching was biased toward anti-spike CD8 responses and missed private and CD4 specificities.

The sequenced sample was whole blood. The TCR comes from an adult who was a healthcare worker with PCR-confirmed SARS-CoV-2 infection or an uninfected control (not recorded which). The chain joins TRBV4-1 to TRBJ1-4, with D perhaps TRBD1 (6 bases). In DNA, the CDR3 is TGCGCCAGCAGCCGTTTCGAAGCCGCCCGGGACAAGTTTTTT. Translation gives CASSRFEAARDKFF.